The table lists the clone carrying this TCR beta chain with many counts. Its specificity is unknown. At one end, the junction sequence differs from germline, possibly due to a read error. Clinical symptoms, serum thyroxine and TRAb, thyroid ultrasound and orbital computed tomography were used for the diagnoses. Amplified TCR beta CDR3 regions came from RNA transcripts. First-round RT-PCR targeting the TCR CDR3 was performed with the HTBI primer set. From the multiplex PCR reads, TCRdb called clonotypes with MiXCR, one entry per CDR3 protein. Among hundreds of thousands of distinct CDR3 sequences listed, about 22% were seen once. The record originates from a study of T cells in Graves' hyperthyroidism and ophthalmopathy. The study's findings and limits: Ophthalmopathy, which appeared later, was predicted by the model a median roughly 6.6 months before onset.

This CDR3 contains 14 residues. The chain carries TRBV12-3 or TRBV12-4 and TRBJ2-2, with D hard to call. The specimen was blood. This receptor was obtained from a woman aged 70-85 years with Graves' ophthalmopathy. CDR3 sequence reads: CASSLVGGTGELFF. CDR3 in DNA: TGTGCCAGCAGCTTAGTCGGCGGCACCGGGGAGCTGTTTTTT.